The sequence of this TCR beta chain was determined in a study of shared clonotypes between healthy human individuals. Study results and caveats: The represented genetic and exposure-history diversity was limited by the small number of donors.

On this clone: What it recognizes is unknown.

Genomic DNA per cell subset filled all wells of several immunoSEQ plates. The authors loaded approximately 220 ng DNA, 30,000 to 35,000 T cell genomes, into sorted-subset replicate PCRs. The table came from immunoSEQ multiplex PCR; TCRdb's copy has only in-frame clones and leaves some out. The repertoire holds over 2 million clones, with about 95% as singletons. The TCR was taken from a man between 18 and 35 years old in good health. Sample: naive CD4+ T cells sorted from blood. Described subset: CD45RA+ positively selected.

Here the CDR3 reads CAWSVTVFLAGIRASTDTQYF. CDR3 in DNA: TGTGCCTGGAGTGTAACAGTTTTTCTAGCGGGGATACGAGCTAGCACAGATACGCAGTATTTT. The chain uses TRBV30 and TRBJ2-3; 9 bases are shared with TRBD2. Germline V gene lookup returns CDR1 GTSNPN and CDR2 SVGIG (reference sequence). After removal of 0 bases from V and 0 bases from J, the junction contained 19 bases not matched to a gene. The CDR3 is 21 residues long.